This is a list of T cell receptor beta chains from one sample in a study of identical twins. One entry per CDR3 protein, called by TCRdb with MiXCR from the 5' RACE reads. Of 500,000 to 550,000 distinct CDR3 sequences listed, about 20% were seen once; the top ten hold 0.91%. These same records also appear under a second study, on T cells expressing NK-cell markers.

The sequenced material came from CD4+ T cells sorted from blood. The receptor set was obtained from a woman aged 18 to 35 in good health. The CDR3 runs from the conserved cysteine through the conserved F or W. Fields, in order: V gene, J gene, clone size, D gene, CDR3 DNA, CDR3 protein. The D gene is left open where the match is weak. Clone size is given for some rows only: seen once, a few or many times, or a class if the clone is expanded.

>TRBV20-1|TRBJ1-5|NA|TRBD1
TGCAGTGCTACCGACAGGGGGCATCAGCCCCAGCATTTT
CSATDRGHQPQHF
>TRBV11-2|TRBJ2-7|many|NA
TGTGCCAGCAGCTCGGGACTCGTCTCCTACGAGCAGTACTTC
CASSSGLVSYEQYF
>TRBV7-2|TRBJ2-5|many|NA
TGTGCCAGCAGCCTCCTTAGGTCTCAAGAGACCCAGTACTTC
CASSLLRSQETQYF
>TRBV5-1|TRBJ2-7|many|TRBD2
TGCGCCAGCAGCTTGGTCGGGACTAGCGGGTGGAGCTCCTACGAGCAGTACTTC
CASSLVGTSGWSSYEQYF
>TRBV12-3/TRBV12-4|TRBJ1-1|few|TRBD1
TGTGCCAGCAGCCTAGCGGGGACAGTGAACACTGAAGCTTTCTTT
CASSLAGTVNTEAFF
>TRBV11-3|TRBJ2-1|once|TRBD1
TGTGCCAGCAGCTCGTCACCTACAGGGGCCTACAATGAGCAGTTCTTC
CASSSSPTGAYNEQFF
>TRBV20-1|TRBJ2-7|few|NA
TGCAGTGCTACCACCGCCTCCTACGAGCAGTACTTC
CSATTASYEQYF
>TRBV9|TRBJ2-1|few|NA
TGTGCCAGCAGCGCCGCAGCTTACAATGAGCAGTTCTTC
CASSAAAYNEQFF
>TRBV15|TRBJ2-5|NA|TRBD1
TGTGCCACCAGCCGGGACAGAGAACAAGAGACCCAGTACTTC
CATSRDREQETQYF
>TRBV18|TRBJ2-1|NA|NA
TGTGCCAGCTCACCAGGGGCAGCCTACAATGAGCAGTTCTTC
CASSPGAAYNEQFF
>TRBV20-1|TRBJ2-3|few|TRBD2
TGCAGTGCTAGAGACCCGAGCGGGGGGGCCGCAGATACGCAGTATTTT
CSARDPSGGAADTQYF
>TRBV15|TRBJ2-4|few|NA
TGTGCCACCAGCAGAGATCCGGAAAACATTCAGTACTTC
CATSRDPENIQYF
>TRBV7-3|TRBJ2-2|few|TRBD2
TGTGCCAGCAGCTCGCGGGGGGAGAAGGCCGGGGAGCTGTTTTTT
CASSSRGEKAGELFF
>TRBV6-5|TRBJ1-5|NA|TRBD1
TGTGCCAGCAGTTTCCCGACGGGACAGGGGTCCCCTCCGAATCAGCCCCAGCATTTT
CASSFPTGQGSPPNQPQHF
>TRBV2|TRBJ2-1|NA|NA
TGTGCCAGCAGCCAATCGGGGCGGGGTTTTGAGCAGTTCTTC
CASSQSGRGFEQFF
>TRBV12-3/TRBV12-4|TRBJ2-1|NA|TRBD2
TGTGCCAGCAGATGGCAGCGGGGACACAATGAGCAGTTCTTC
CASRWQRGHNEQFF
>TRBV29-1|TRBJ1-1|many|NA
TGCAGCGTTGTCCCCTTGGACACTGAAGCTTTCTTT
CSVVPLDTEAFF
>TRBV15|TRBJ2-5|many|NA
TGTGCCACCAGCCCTAGAGGGGGAGAGACCCAGTACTTC
CATSPRGGETQYF
>TRBV2|TRBJ2-2|NA|TRBD1
TGTGCCAGCACCCTAAACAGGGGTAGCGGGGAGCTGTTTTTT
CASTLNRGSGELFF
>TRBV11-1|TRBJ2-7|NA|TRBD1
TGTGCCAGCAGCGATCAGACAGGGGGCCCTTGCGAGCAGTACTTC
CASSDQTGGPCEQYF
>TRBV11-2|TRBJ2-1|NA|TRBD2
TGTGCCAGCAGCTTATGGAGCGGGAGCTCCTACAATGAGCAGTTCTTC
CASSLWSGSSYNEQFF
>TRBV7-2|TRBJ1-4|NA|NA
TGTGCCAGCAGGAAGCGGGACGGCAATGAAAAACTGTTTTTT
CASRKRDGNEKLFF
>TRBV5-1|TRBJ2-3|NA|NA
TGCGCCAGCAGCCCCAGGCCCGAACCCGATACGCAGTATTTT
CASSPRPEPDTQYF
>TRBV7-2|TRBJ2-7|NA|NA
TGTGCCAGCAGCATCGGGTCCCAATACGAGCAGTACTTC
CASSIGSQYEQYF
>TRBV28|TRBJ1-2|few|TRBD1
TGTGCCAGCAGGGAAACAGGGGTGGGCTATGGCTACACCTTC
CASRETGVGYGYTF
>TRBV4-3|TRBJ1-6|few|NA
TGCGCCAGCAGCCAAGGGGTCTCCAATTCACCCCTCCACTTT
CASSQGVSNSPLHF
>TRBV7-6|TRBJ2-5|few|NA
TGTGCCAGCAGCTTAGCGCCAGGGGAAGAGACCCAGTACTTC
CASSLAPGEETQYF
>TRBV12-3/TRBV12-4|TRBJ2-1|NA|TRBD2
TGTGCCAGTGAGCGGGGCCCCTACAATGAGCAGTTCTTC
CASERGPYNEQFF
>TRBV5-1|TRBJ1-2|NA|NA
TGCGCCAGCAGCTTCTCCGTTCCACCGGGAGGCTACACCTTC
CASSFSVPPGGYTF
>TRBV5-5|TRBJ2-5|few|NA
TGTGCCAGCAGCTCCCCCTCCACGGAGACCCAGTACTTC
CASSSPSTETQYF